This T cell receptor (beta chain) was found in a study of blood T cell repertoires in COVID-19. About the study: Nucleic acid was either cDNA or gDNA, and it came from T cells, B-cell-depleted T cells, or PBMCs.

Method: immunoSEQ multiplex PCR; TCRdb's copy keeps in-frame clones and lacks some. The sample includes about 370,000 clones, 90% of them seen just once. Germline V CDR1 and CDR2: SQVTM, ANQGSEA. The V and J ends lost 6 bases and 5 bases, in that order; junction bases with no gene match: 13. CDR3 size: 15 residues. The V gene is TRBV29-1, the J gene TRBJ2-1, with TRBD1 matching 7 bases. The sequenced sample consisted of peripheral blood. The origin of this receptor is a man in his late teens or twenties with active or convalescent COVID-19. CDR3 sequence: CSVVYPGGYHNEQFF. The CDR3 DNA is TGCAGCGTCGTTTACCCAGGGGGTTATCACAATGAGCAGTTCTTC.